The 21 T cell receptor beta chains below all came from one sample that was sequenced in a study of T cell responses to AZD1222 COVID-19 vaccine. The assay was immunoSEQ multiplex PCR, and TCRdb's table has in-frame clones only and misses some. The top ten hold around 1.9% of the sample, which has about 180,000 clones, around nine tenths seen once. The material sequenced was peripheral blood, taken 28 days after the second AZD1222 dose. The source is an adult who received the AZD1222 COVID-19 vaccine.

V and J are TRBV28 and TRBJ1-1; D gene uncertain. Germline V gene data show CDR1 as MDHEN and CDR2 as SYDVKM. The germline V and J ends were trimmed by 5 bases and 1 base, with 11 bases remaining between them. CDR3 size: 14 residues. The DNA of the CDR3 is TGTGCCAGCAGTCCCCTTGTCGAGAACACTGAAGCTTTCTTT. It translates to CASSPLVENTEAFF.

A word on this clone: Other DNA sequences of this sample code for an identical CDR3. This sequence joins TRBV20-1 and TRBJ2-1; D gene ambiguous. The CDR3 runs to 11 residues. V was shortened by 3 bases and J by 4 bases, with 4 bases between the two germline ends. Germline assignment: CDR1 DFQATT and CDR2 SNEGSKA (reference sequence). CDR3 in DNA: TGCAGTGCTAGTGTATACAATGAGCAGTTCTTC. Protein: CSASVYNEQFF.

A word on this clone: At one of its ends the junction is not consistent with the germline gene, which may arise from a read error. The chain links TRBV2 to TRBJ2-7; TRBD1 matches 9 bases. Per the germline V gene, CDR1 is SNHLY and CDR2 is FYNNEI. The CDR3 is made up of 14 amino acids. CDR3 in DNA: TGTGCCAGCCTTATGGGACAGGGATCCTCCGAGCAGTACTTC. The encoded protein is CASLMGQGSSEQYF.

This chain uses TRBV18 with TRBJ2-5; a weak D match, TRBD2 (6 bases). V lost 2 bases and J lost 1, with 11 bases in between. Germline V gives CDR1 KGHSH, CDR2 LQKENI. CDR3 length equals 15 residues. CDR3 sequence (DNA): TGTGCCAGCTCACCAAGGCGGGACGGCCAAGAGACCCAGTACTTC. Protein sequence: CASSPRRDGQETQYF.

This sequence joins TRBV10-3 and TRBJ2-1, with TRBD2 matching 9 bases. Germline CDR1 and CDR2: ENHRY and SYGVKD. V was clipped by 8 bases and J by 4 bases; unmatched bases: 3. The CDR3 totals 13 residues. The CDR3 DNA is TGTGCCATCTCGGCGGGAGGGTACAATGAGCAGTTCTTC. Its translation: CAISAGGYNEQFF.

V gene TRBV7-9 combines with J gene TRBJ2-3; 10 bases align to TRBD2. The germline gives CDR1 SEHNR, CDR2 FQNEAQ (reference sequence). The CDR3 loop spans 16 amino acids. After removal of 8 bases from V and 1 base from J, the junction contained 9 bases not matched to a gene. The CDR3 bases are TGTGCCAGCGGCTACTTAGCGGGGGGAGGCACAGATACGCAGTATTTT. Translation: CASGYLAGGGTDTQYF.

The J gene is TRBJ2-1, the V gene TRBV11-2; 9 positions agree with TRBD1. V shed 4 bases and J 6 bases; nucleotides not matched to a gene: 10. The CDR3 has 16 residues. Per germline, CDR1 SGHAT and CDR2 FQNNGV. The CDR3 DNA reads TGTGCCAGCAGCTATACCGCGGGACAGGGCGGCAATGAGCAGTTCTTC. Translated, it gives CASSYTAGQGGNEQFF.

This chain links TRBV30 with TRBJ1-1, with TRBD1 as a possible D gene (6 bases). The V end was cut by 2 bases, the J end by 5 bases, with 12 bases between. This CDR3 is 13 amino acids long. Germline V gene lookup returns CDR1 GTSNPN and CDR2 SVGIG (reference sequence). CDR3 bases: TGTGCCTGGAGTACACAGGGCCGGACTGAAGCTTTCTTT. It yields the protein CAWSTQGRTEAFF.

This clone was seen a few times. This rearrangement joins TRBV11-2 to TRBJ2-1, with 7 nucleotides matching TRBD2. V gave up 6 bases and J gave up 3 bases; unmatched junction bases: 14. Germline V lookup: CDR1 SGHAT, CDR2 FQNNGV. The CDR3 runs to 17 residues. CDR3 in DNA: TGTGCCAGCAGATCTATTAGCGGGCCCGGGAACTACAATGAGCAGTTCTTC. Translated: CASRSISGPGNYNEQFF. Drawing the rest from reference TRBV11-2 and TRBJ2-1, the complete variable domain is EAGVAQSPRYKIIEKRQSVAFWCNPISGHATLYWYQQILGQGPKLLIQFQNNGVVDDSQLPKDRFSAERLKGVDSTLKIQPAKLEDSAVYLCASRSISGPGNYNEQFFGPGTRLTVL.

The V call is TRBV5-4, the J call TRBJ2-1; possibly TRBD2 for D (6 bases). V was trimmed by 3 bases and J by 4 bases, leaving 14 bases between them. Germline loops: CDR1 SGHNT, CDR2 YYREEE (reference sequence). This CDR3 has 15 amino acids. CDR3 in DNA: TGTGCCAGCAGCTCGCAGGAGGGTCGATACAATGAGCAGTTCTTC. Amino acids: CASSSQEGRYNEQFF.

This chain uses TRBV7-2 with TRBJ1-2; D possibly corresponds to TRBD1 (5 bases). V was pared by 6 bases and J by 4 bases, with 12 bases between. The CDR3 consists of 13 residues. In germline, CDR1 is SGHTA, CDR2 FQGNSA. In nucleotides, the CDR3 is TGTGCCAGCAGACCCGACAGCCCCTATGGCTACACCTTC. As protein: CASRPDSPYGYTF.

The CDR3 coding sequence is TGTGCCAGCAGACCCTTGGGCCCCCAGGGGGCTGACTCACCCCTCCACTTT. Residues: CASRPLGPQGADSPLHF. The chain uses TRBV7-9 and TRBJ1-6, with 8 nucleotides matching TRBD1. V lost 6 bases, J lost 10 bases, and 17 bases stayed unmatched. CDR1 SEHNR and CDR2 FQNEAQ come from the germline V gene (reference sequence). This CDR3 spans 17 amino acids.

V usage is TRBV7-9 and J usage is TRBJ1-4, with 11 bases fitting TRBD1. The CDR3 is 17 residues long. J lost 8 bases, V lost 2 bases, and 10 bases had no gene match. Germline V gene sequence: CDR1 SEHNR, CDR2 FQNEAQ (reference sequence). The CDR3 region is CASSLIGQGALREKLFF. CDR3 DNA: TGTGCCAGCAGCTTAATCGGACAGGGGGCTTTAAGGGAAAAACTGTTTTTT.

The chain joins TRBV4-3 to TRBJ2-2; D perhaps matches TRBD1 (6 bases). The germline CDR1 and CDR2 sequences are LGHNA and YSLEER. The CDR3 extends over 16 amino acids. Deletions cut 4 bases from V and 0 bases from J, with 12 bases between. Here the CDR3 reads CASSRTGSANTGELFF. CDR3 nucleotide sequence: TGCGCCAGCAGCCGAACAGGGTCCGCGAACACCGGGGAGCTGTTTTTT.

This chain uses TRBV12-3 or TRBV12-4 with TRBJ1-5; D call uncertain. V was clipped by 2 bases and J by 9 bases, with 11 bases between them. The CDR3 sequence is 13 residues long. The CDR3 loop is CASSLSKGLPQHF. The CDR3 region has the DNA TGTGCCAGCAGTTTAAGTAAGGGTTTGCCCCAGCATTTT.

The chain carries TRBV21-1 and TRBJ2-7; TRBD1, the table's D call, was not compared with the DNA. TRBV21-1 counts as a pseudogene. CDR3 length: 20 residues. CDR3 sequence: CASSKENPPKQGANSYEQYF. The CDR3 region has the DNA TGTGCCAGCAGCAAAGAGAACCCCCCGAAACAGGGGGCCAACTCCTACGAGCAGTACTTC.

The CDR3 nucleotides are TGCGCCAGCAGCCGTAGGGGTTTGGGCAATCAGCCCCAGCATTTT. This encodes CASSRRGLGNQPQHF. The rearrangement uses TRBV4-1 and TRBJ1-5, with a tentative D call TRBD1 (5 bases). Germline assignment: CDR1 MGHRA and CDR2 YSYEKL. V was cut by 4 bases and J by 2 bases, with 12 bases left in between. The CDR3 runs 15 residues.

The V call is TRBV11-2, the J call TRBJ2-2, with D unresolved. CDR3 size: 14 residues. Trimming took 2 bases from V and 1 from J, leaving 5 bases between them. Germline CDR1 reads SGHAT; CDR2 reads FQNNGV. The CDR3 sequence: CASSLIVNTGELFF. The CDR3 DNA reads TGTGCCAGCAGCTTAATAGTGAACACCGGGGAGCTGTTTTTT.

The CDR3 DNA sequence: TGTGCCAGCAGCGGAGGGGGCGCGGGCTACACCTTC. It yields the protein CASSGGGAGYTF. The chain uses TRBV12-3 or TRBV12-4 and TRBJ1-2, with 7 bases matching TRBD1. V lost 6 bases to trimming and J lost 8 bases; unmatched junction nucleotides: 6. CDR3 size: 12 residues.

The chain uses TRBV9 and TRBJ2-5; D may match TRBD1 or TRBD2 (5 bases each). Germline V gene sequence: CDR1 SGDLS, CDR2 YYNGEE. V lost 4 bases to trimming and J lost 5 bases, with 15 bases between them. The CDR3 extends over 14 amino acids. In DNA, the CDR3 is TGTGCCAGCAGCTCAGAGGGGTTTTGGGAGACCCAGTACTTC. Its translation is CASSSEGFWETQYF. The complete variable domain, with remaining parts taken from reference TRBV9 and TRBJ2-5, reads DSGVTQTPKHLITATGQRVTLRCSPRSGDLSVYWYQQSLDQGLQFLIQYYNGEERAKGNILERFSAQQFPDLHSELNLSSLELGDSALYFCASSSEGFWETQYFGPGTRLLVL.

V usage is TRBV7-8 and J usage is TRBJ2-1; 9 nucleotides match TRBD2. This CDR3 spans 16 amino acids. V shed 0 bases and J 7 bases; nucleotides not matched to a gene: 7. The germline V gene has CDR1 SGHVS and CDR2 FQNEAQ. DNA of the CDR3: TGTGCCAGCAGCTTAGCGACGCGGGGGGGCCCAAATGAGCAGTTCTTC. Translated, it gives CASSLATRGGPNEQFF. Full variable domain (rest looked up from reference TRBV7-8 and TRBJ2-1): GAGVSQSPRYKVAKRGQDVALRCDPISGHVSLFWYQQALGQGPEFLTYFQNEAQLDKSGLPSDRFFAERPEGSVSTLKIQRTQQEDSAVYLCASSLATRGGPNEQFFGPGTRLTVL.